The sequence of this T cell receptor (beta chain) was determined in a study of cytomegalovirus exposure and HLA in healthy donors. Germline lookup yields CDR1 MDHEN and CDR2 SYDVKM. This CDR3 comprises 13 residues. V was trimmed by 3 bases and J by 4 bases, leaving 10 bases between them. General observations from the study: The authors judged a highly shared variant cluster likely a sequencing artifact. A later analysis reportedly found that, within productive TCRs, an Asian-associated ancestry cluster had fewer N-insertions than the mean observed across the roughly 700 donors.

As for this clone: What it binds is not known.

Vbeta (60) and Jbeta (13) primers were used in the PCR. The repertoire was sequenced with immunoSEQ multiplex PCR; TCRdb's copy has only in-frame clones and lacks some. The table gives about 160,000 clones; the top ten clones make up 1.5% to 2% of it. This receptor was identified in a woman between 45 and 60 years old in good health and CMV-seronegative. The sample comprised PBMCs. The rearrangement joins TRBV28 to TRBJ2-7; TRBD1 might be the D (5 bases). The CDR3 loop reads CASSLLQVYEQYF. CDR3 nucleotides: TGTGCCAGCAGTTTGTTACAGGTGTACGAGCAGTACTTC.